This passage covers 27 T cell receptor beta chains from one sample sequenced in a study of blood T cells in healthy people across ages. A second PCR, run for 7 to 11 cycles, used a sample-barcoded 5' primer plus a J-beta primer mix. TCRdb analysed the 5' RACE reads with MiXCR anew, one entry per CDR3 protein. This table holds about 1 million distinct CDR3 sequences, around 25% found once. This sample also appeared in a second study, on T cells of mothers and their children.

Source material: blood. The source of these receptors is a girl aged 2-10 years in good health.

This clonotype has a handful of counts. The chain carries TRBV20-1 and TRBJ2-1; D perhaps matches TRBD1 (6 bases). Germline CDR1 and CDR2: DFQATT and SNEGSKA (reference sequence). This CDR3 region has 15 residues. The ends were cut back, 8 bases at V and 3 bases at J, with 20 bases in the middle. The CDR3 region has the DNA TGCAGTCGCTGGGAACCAAAGGACAGCTACAATGAGCAGTTCTTC. Protein product: CSRWEPKDSYNEQFF.

The sample holds a few counts of this clonotype. The chain recombines TRBV27 with TRBJ1-1; possible D gene TRBD1, 5 bases. The V end lost 4 bases, the J end lost 4 bases, and 16 bases lay between the germline ends. Germline V gene sequence: CDR1 MNHEY, CDR2 SMNVEV (reference sequence). The CDR3 sequence is 15 residues long. CDR3 amino acids: CASSSRRGVGTEAFF. CDR3 nucleotides: TGTGCCAGCAGTTCCCGAAGAGGGGTGGGCACTGAAGCTTTCTTT.

This sequence joins TRBV6-2 or TRBV6-3 and TRBJ2-3; D remains unclear. Germline CDR1 and CDR2: MNHEY and SVGEGT. Trimming pared 4 bases from V and 3 bases from J, leaving 11 bases between. This CDR3 contains 14 residues. The CDR3 region has the DNA TGTGCCAGCAGTTTGTGGGGTTTAACAGATACGCAGTATTTT. Amino acids: CASSLWGLTDTQYF.

This clonotype appeared once. The chain employs TRBV5-1 and TRBJ2-1; D is unresolved. The germline gives CDR1 SGHRS, CDR2 YFSETQ. The CDR3 is 15 residues long. The V end lost 2 bases, the J end lost 0 bases, and 9 bases lay between the germline ends. The CDR3 sequence is CASSFLENSYNEQFF. As DNA, the CDR3 is TGCGCCAGCAGCTTCTTGGAGAACTCCTACAATGAGCAGTTCTTC. Full variable domain (missing parts from reference TRBV5-1 and TRBJ2-1): KAGVTQTPRYLIKTRGQQVTLSCSPISGHRSVSWYQQTPGQGLQFLFEYFSETQRNKGNFPGRFSGRQFSNSRSEMNVSTLELGDSALYLCASSFLENSYNEQFFGPGTRLTVL.

The chain carries TRBV29-1 and TRBJ2-1; TRBD2 is a possible D gene (6 bases). Germline CDR1 SQVTM, CDR2 ANQGSEA. The CDR3 covers 13 residues. The ends were cut back, 7 bases at V and 6 bases at J, with 16 bases in the middle. CDR3 sequence reads: CSARDSRINEQFF. In DNA, the CDR3 is TGCAGCGCCCGGGACTCTAGAATCAATGAGCAGTTCTTC.

This clonotype came up a few times. This chain links TRBV7-9 with TRBJ2-2, with a possible D match to TRBD1 (5 bases). Trimming stripped 6 bases from V and 1 base from J, with 9 bases between. This CDR3 region has 14 residues. Germline assignment: CDR1 SEHNR and CDR2 FQNEAQ (reference sequence). The CDR3 loop reads CASRLGQNTGELFF. CDR3 sequence (DNA): TGTGCCAGCAGACTTGGACAGAACACCGGGGAGCTGTTTTTT.

This clonotype turned up a few times. The chain recombines TRBV6-4 with TRBJ2-5; D perhaps matches TRBD2 (6 bases). The CDR3 runs to 13 residues. Looked up from germline, CDR1 is MRHNA and CDR2 is SNTAGT. Trimming cost V 5 bases and J 5 bases, with 12 bases left between them. Here the CDR3 reads CASSPLGRETQYF. The CDR3 DNA reads TGTGCCAGCAGTCCCTTGGGGAGGGAGACCCAGTACTTC.

This clonotype was observed a few times. The V gene is TRBV7-2, the J gene TRBJ2-5; D gene ambiguous. V was trimmed by 1 base and J by 0 bases, leaving 9 bases between them. From germline, CDR1 is SGHTA and CDR2 FQGNSA. The CDR3 covers 15 residues. The CDR3 loop is CASSLVSSNQETQYF. The CDR3 nucleotides are TGTGCCAGCAGCTTAGTATCTTCGAACCAAGAGACCCAGTACTTC.

This clonotype was counted only a few times. The chain combines TRBV7-9 with TRBJ2-3, with a tentative D call TRBD1 (5 bases). Germline CDR1 SEHNR, CDR2 FQNEAQ (reference sequence). V was shortened by 3 bases and J by 1 base, with 8 bases between the two germline ends. The CDR3 has 14 amino acids. As DNA, the CDR3 is TGTGCCAGCAGCTTTGGGGCAGGCACAGATACGCAGTATTTT. Protein: CASSFGAGTDTQYF.

A few counts support this clonotype. This chain joins TRBV29-1 and TRBJ2-1; 9 bases map to TRBD1. The V segment lost 3 bases and the J segment 6 bases; nucleotides outside the gene matches: 9. This CDR3 contains 15 residues. Germline V CDR1 and CDR2: SQVTM, ANQGSEA. CDR3 amino acids: CSVDTGQGYVNEQFF. The CDR3 DNA follows: TGCAGCGTTGACACTGGACAGGGGTATGTCAATGAGCAGTTCTTC.

The chain has TRBV7-9 and TRBJ2-1, with 11 positions matching TRBD2. V gave up 1 base and J gave up 10 bases; unmatched junction bases: 12. Germline loops: CDR1 SEHNR, CDR2 FQNEAQ (reference sequence). This CDR3 is built from 17 residues. The CDR3 DNA is TGTGCCAGCAGCTTAGGCCTAGCGGGAGGAGGGCTTAGCGAGCAGTTCTTC. Translation gives CASSLGLAGGGLSEQFF.

The chain joins TRBV20-1 to TRBJ1-6; 7 nucleotides line up with TRBD1. The CDR3 is 13 residues long. Germline V lookup: CDR1 DFQATT, CDR2 SNEGSKA (reference sequence). V gave up 6 bases and J gave up 8 bases; unmatched junction bases: 7. CDR3 residues: CSARQGGHSPLHF. The CDR3 nucleotides read TGCAGTGCGCGACAGGGCGGTCATTCACCCCTCCACTTT.

The chain joins TRBV6-2 or TRBV6-3 to TRBJ2-7; 12 positions agree with TRBD2. Germline V CDR1 and CDR2: MNHEY, SVGEGT. V lost 6 bases, J lost 2 bases, and 11 bases stayed unmatched. This CDR3 spans 17 amino acids. CDR3 coding DNA: TGTGCCAGCAGCCGGACTAGCGGGACGTACGATCCCTACGAGCAGTACTTC. Translation: CASSRTSGTYDPYEQYF.

The chain links TRBV4-3 to TRBJ1-4, with D unclear. CDR3 length equals 14 residues. Germline V gene lookup returns CDR1 LGHNA and CDR2 YSLEER. V was shortened by 4 bases and J by 7 bases, with 13 bases between the two germline ends. DNA of the CDR3: TGCGCCAGCAGCCCGATGACGAGCAGTGAAAAACTGTTTTTT. Translated, it gives CASSPMTSSEKLFF.

CDR3 protein: CASSTGGTDDGYTF. The CDR3 bases are TGTGCCAGCAGTACAGGGGGGACGGATGATGGCTACACCTTC. The chain couples TRBV12-3 or TRBV12-4 to TRBJ1-2, with 8 nucleotides matching TRBD1. The ends lost 5 bases at V and 6 bases at J; junction bases unmatched: 8. The length of the CDR3 is 14 residues.

The chain couples TRBV12-3 or TRBV12-4 to TRBJ2-2; the match to TRBD2 covers 9 bases. Losses at the gene ends were 4 bases for V and 7 bases for J; bases not matched to a gene: 10. The CDR3 runs to 16 residues. CDR3: CASSYLQREVVGELFF. The CDR3 nucleotides read TGTGCCAGCAGTTACCTACAGCGGGAGGTTGTCGGGGAGCTGTTTTTT.

This chain links TRBV7-8 with TRBJ2-7, with TRBD1 matching over 7 bases. This CDR3 has 19 amino acids. V lost 5 bases and J lost 0; bases outside the gene matches: 19. Germline-derived CDR1 and CDR2 are SGHVS and FQNEAQ. CDR3 nucleotides: TGTGCCAGCAGCCCCCATATTGGGGCCACGGGACAGTTCTCCTACGAGCAGTACTTC. Protein sequence: CASSPHIGATGQFSYEQYF.

The table lists this clonotype with a few counts. The J gene is TRBJ2-2, the V gene TRBV24-1, with unresolved D. The CDR3 consists of 17 residues. In germline, CDR1 is KGHDR, CDR2 SFDVKD. Trimming stripped 3 bases from V and 2 bases from J, with 15 bases between. The CDR3 DNA sequence: TGTGCCACCAGTGATCCCGCCCTGAAGGGCAACACCGGGGAGCTGTTTTTT. Translating gives CATSDPALKGNTGELFF.

This clonotype was detected a few times. V usage is TRBV5-5 and J usage is TRBJ2-3; possibly TRBD1 for D (5 bases). The CDR3 length is 15 residues. V lost 4 bases and J 2 bases, leaving 14 bases between the germline ends. Germline V gives CDR1 SGHKS, CDR2 YYEKEE (reference sequence). The CDR3 here is CASSEDTPSTDTQYF. The CDR3 DNA reads as TGTGCCAGCAGCGAGGACACTCCGTCCACAGATACGCAGTATTTT.

The chain is built from TRBV7-2 and TRBJ2-7, with D perhaps matching TRBD2 (5 bases). The germline V gene has CDR1 SGHTA and CDR2 FQGNSA. V was cut by 3 bases and J by 3 bases, with 12 bases left in between. CDR3 size: 14 residues. The CDR3 nucleotides read TGTGCCAGCAGCTTCTATGAGGGAAACTACGAGCAGTACTTC. Translation gives CASSFYEGNYEQYF.

The CDR3 sequence: CSAQRGQTQYF. The CDR3 DNA reads as TGCAGCGCCCAACGCGGGCAGACCCAGTACTTC. This sequence joins TRBV29-1 and TRBJ2-1; D is perhaps TRBD2 (5 bases). The J call may be in error: the DNA end matches TRBJ2-5 better. Germline CDR1 SQVTM, CDR2 ANQGSEA. The CDR3 spans 11 residues.

The J gene is TRBJ2-3, the V gene TRBV5-8, with D tentatively TRBD1 or TRBD2 (5 bases each). Germline values: CDR1 SGHTS, CDR2 YDEGEE. This CDR3 is built from 16 residues. Trimming removed 5 bases at V and 7 bases at J, with 23 bases between. The CDR3 DNA follows: TGTGCCAGCAGGATCCGTGGGACGAATGGTTGGCATACGCAGTATTTT. Translation gives CASRIRGTNGWHTQYF.

The V gene is TRBV4-1, the J gene TRBJ2-3, with a tentative D call TRBD2 (6 bases). Germline CDR1 and CDR2: MGHRA and YSYEKL. This CDR3 region has 15 residues. Trimming removed 1 base from V and 4 bases from J, with 12 bases in between. Here the CDR3 DNA reads TGCGCCAGCAGCCAAGCGGGAGTGATCCCAGATACGCAGTATTTT. This translates into CASSQAGVIPDTQYF.

This clonotype was observed a few times. The J gene is TRBJ2-7, the V gene TRBV7-3, with 7 bases fitting TRBD1. This CDR3 is 16 amino acids long. The germline V gene encodes CDR1 SGHTA and CDR2 FQGTGA. V was clipped by 5 bases and J by 6 bases; unmatched bases: 16. The CDR3 nucleotides read TGTGCCAGCAGCAGCCGACAGGGAATTCGTCTCTGCGAGCAGTACTTC. Amino acids: CASSSRQGIRLCEQYF.

CDR3 nucleotides: TGCAGCGTCTTACGGACAGGGAAGAACACTGAAGCTTTCTTT. Translating gives CSVLRTGKNTEAFF. V and J are TRBV29-1 and TRBJ1-1, with 8 nucleotides matching TRBD1. CDR1 SQVTM and CDR2 ANQGSEA come from the germline V gene. This CDR3 spans 14 amino acids. The V gene end was trimmed by 6 bases and the J gene end by 1 base; junction bases not matched to a gene: 7.

This clonotype was observed a handful of times. The rearrangement uses TRBV7-2 and TRBJ2-1; 9 bases map to TRBD2. CDR3 size: 15 residues. Germline trimming cut 5 bases from V and 8 bases from J; bases unmatched to any gene: 10. CDR1 is SGHTA, CDR2 FQGNSA, per germline. The CDR3 spells CASSPPLAGTDEQFF. The DNA for the CDR3 is TGTGCCAGCAGCCCCCCCCTAGCGGGGACGGATGAGCAGTTCTTC.

This clonotype was seen more than once but under ten times. V gene TRBV28 combines with J gene TRBJ2-3, with TRBD1 matching 8 bases. J lost 5 bases, V lost 5 bases, and 15 bases had no gene match. This CDR3 is 17 amino acids long. Germline V lookup: CDR1 MDHEN, CDR2 SYDVKM. The chain's CDR3 is CASSPLLGQGAIDTQYF. The CDR3, as DNA: TGTGCCAGCAGTCCCCTATTGGGGCAGGGGGCGATAGATACGCAGTATTTT.